A selection of T cell receptor beta chains follows, all from one sample in a study of blood T cell repertoires in COVID-19. Assay used: immunoSEQ multiplex PCR; TCRdb lists only in-frame clones, some missing. The repertoire holds approximately 180,000 clones, approximately 86% seen once, with around 10% in the top ten. Sample: peripheral blood. Receptor source: a woman older than 75 with acute or convalescent COVID-19. Both conserved end residues are part of each CDR3. Fields, in order: CDR3 protein, D gene, J gene, V gene. The D gene is left open where the match is weak.

CDR3: CASSWTDHYGYTF; D: .; J: TRBJ1-2; V: TRBV5-6
CDR3: CASRRRGTGELFF; D: .; J: TRBJ2-2; V: TRBV6-5
CDR3: CASSLRRGRRTEAFF; D: .; J: TRBJ1-1; V: TRBV27
CDR3: CASSSGRDRNSPLHF; D: TRBD1; J: TRBJ1-6; V: TRBV27
CDR3: CATSDPRSTDTQYF; D: .; J: TRBJ2-3; V: TRBV24-1
CDR3: CASGAIGDTQYF; D: .; J: TRBJ2-3; V: TRBV3-1/TRBV3-2
CDR3: CASRPRDSTNYGYTF; D: TRBD1; J: TRBJ1-2; V: TRBV11-3
CDR3: CASSQTGLTSYEQYF; D: .; J: TRBJ2-7; V: TRBV11-2
CDR3: CATSRDRAGNTEAFF; D: .; J: TRBJ1-1; V: TRBV15
CDR3: CAISESTGGNEKLFF; D: TRBD1; J: TRBJ1-4; V: TRBV10-3
CDR3: CASSQGQGSSGNTIYF; D: TRBD1; J: TRBJ1-3; V: TRBV3-1/TRBV3-2
CDR3: CASSLGRGTDTQYF; D: .; J: TRBJ2-3; V: TRBV5-6
CDR3: CASSVEPSGGEGYTF; D: TRBD1; J: TRBJ1-2; V: TRBV9
CDR3: CATSDPRQGLVGGYTF; D: TRBD1; J: TRBJ1-2; V: TRBV24-1
CDR3: CASSGPSMKQYF; D: .; J: TRBJ2-7; V: TRBV5-1
CDR3: CASSIGHNSGNTIYF; D: .; J: TRBJ1-3; V: TRBV19
CDR3: CASSSTPPYEQYF; D: .; J: TRBJ2-7; V: TRBV27
CDR3: CASSPLTDSGNTIYF; D: .; J: TRBJ1-3; V: TRBV18
CDR3: CASSLKETQYF; D: .; J: TRBJ2-5; V: TRBV7-9
CDR3: CASSWEQGWAGELFF; D: TRBD1; J: TRBJ2-2; V: TRBV5-5
CDR3: CASSQGRWTGESGNTIYF; D: TRBD1; J: TRBJ1-3; V: TRBV4-3
CDR3: CASAPGQLTIGAFF; D: TRBD1; J: TRBJ1-1; V: TRBV10-2
CDR3: CASSSQGGTEAFF; D: .; J: TRBJ1-1; V: TRBV3-1/TRBV3-2
CDR3: CASGRGAGNEQFF; D: .; J: TRBJ2-1; V: TRBV4-1
CDR3: CASKASLSNQPQHF; D: .; J: TRBJ1-5; V: TRBV2
CDR3: CASSSDTRNTEAFF; D: .; J: TRBJ1-1; V: TRBV11-2
CDR3: CASSSRQGFNYGYTF; D: TRBD1; J: TRBJ1-2; V: TRBV6-6
CDR3: CASRDRGKDYGYTF; D: TRBD1; J: TRBJ1-2; V: TRBV6-5
CDR3: CASSTRQGGNTEAFF; D: .; J: TRBJ1-1; V: TRBV19
CDR3: CASRPHTGNTGELFF; D: .; J: TRBJ2-2; V: TRBV27
CDR3: CASSARAVTGTTGELFF; D: .; J: TRBJ2-2; V: TRBV11-2
CDR3: CASSRGGSNTEAFF; D: .; J: TRBJ1-1; V: TRBV5-4
CDR3: CASSLVPVTGELFF; D: .; J: TRBJ2-2; V: TRBV7-2
CDR3: CASSEAVRGQPTYEQYF; D: TRBD1; J: TRBJ2-7; V: TRBV6-1
CDR3: CASSWGADNEQFF; D: .; J: TRBJ2-1; V: TRBV27
CDR3: CASSPQVDTGELFF; D: .; J: TRBJ2-2; V: TRBV18
CDR3: CASSAQTGNSSPLHF; D: TRBD1; J: TRBJ1-6; V: TRBV9
CDR3: CASSPRGAGYNEQFF; D: .; J: TRBJ2-1; V: TRBV19
CDR3: CASSQEGGGGNTEAFF; D: .; J: TRBJ1-1; V: TRBV14
CDR3: CASTPPGQGEAKNIQYF; D: TRBD1; J: TRBJ2-4; V: TRBV5-4
CDR3: CASSPGQGERYGYTF; D: .; J: TRBJ1-2; V: TRBV7-2
CDR3: CASTWRRGNTIYF; D: .; J: TRBJ1-3; V: TRBV12-3/TRBV12-4
CDR3: CASSHDSQVMNTEAFF; D: .; J: TRBJ1-1; V: TRBV21-1
CDR3: CASSLASGRVNEQFF; D: TRBD2; J: TRBJ2-1; V: TRBV7-3
CDR3: CASCEQGAYEQYF; D: TRBD1; J: TRBJ2-7; V: TRBV6-1
CDR3: CASKDPTSSGETQYF; D: TRBD2; J: TRBJ2-5; V: TRBV5-1
CDR3: CASSQDRWGGFNEKLFF; D: .; J: TRBJ1-4; V: TRBV4-3
CDR3: CASSLVRQHTGELFF; D: .; J: TRBJ2-2; V: TRBV5-1
CDR3: CASIPSGQFYGYTF; D: TRBD1; J: TRBJ1-2; V: TRBV28
CDR3: CASSLGGRGQPQHF; D: .; J: TRBJ1-5; V: TRBV11-2